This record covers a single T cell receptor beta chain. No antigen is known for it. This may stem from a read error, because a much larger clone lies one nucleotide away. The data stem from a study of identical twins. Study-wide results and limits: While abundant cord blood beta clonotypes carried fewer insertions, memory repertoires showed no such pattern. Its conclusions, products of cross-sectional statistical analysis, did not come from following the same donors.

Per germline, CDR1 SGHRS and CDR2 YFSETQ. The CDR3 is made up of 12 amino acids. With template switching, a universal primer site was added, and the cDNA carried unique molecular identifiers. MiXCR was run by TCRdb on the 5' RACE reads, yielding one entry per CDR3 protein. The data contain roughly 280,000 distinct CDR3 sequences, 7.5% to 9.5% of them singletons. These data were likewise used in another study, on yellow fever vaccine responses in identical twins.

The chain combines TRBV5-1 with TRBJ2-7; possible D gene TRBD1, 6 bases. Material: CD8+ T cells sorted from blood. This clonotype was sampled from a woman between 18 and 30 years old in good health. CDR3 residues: CASGDTAYKQYF. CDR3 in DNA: TGCGCCAGCGGGGACACCGCCTACAAGCAGTACTTC.